The source of this TCR beta chain is a study of cytomegalovirus exposure and HLA in healthy donors. PCR primers comprised 60 Vbeta and 13 Jbeta primers. Generated by immunoSEQ multiplex PCR, the TCRdb table keeps only in-frame clones and is missing some. There are roughly 63,000 clones in the sample; over 60% occur only once, and around a quarter lies in the top ten. The CDR3 consists of 15 residues. V was clipped by 6 bases and J by 9 bases; unmatched bases: 12. CDR1 and CDR2 (germline): MNHNS, SASEGT. The receptor's source is a man aged 50-60 years in good health and CMV-seropositive. V is TRBV6-1 and J is TRBJ2-1; 9 bases are shared with TRBD1. The sequenced sample was PBMCs. CDR3 sequence: CASREYRGRRGEQFF. CDR3 bases: TGTGCCAGCAGGGAATACAGGGGGCGCCGCGGTGAGCAGTTCTTC.